One sample yielded the 28 T cell receptor beta chains listed below, sequenced in a study of T cell repertoires in aging, cancer and after chemotherapy. TRB rearrangements spanning V, D and J were amplified using mixed TRB-A/B primers. One entry per CDR3 protein, called by TCRdb with MiXCR from the multiplex PCR reads. The profile shows about 13,000 distinct CDR3 sequences, 25% of them singletons. Peripheral blood genomic DNA, not sorted cells or RNA, was the template. Sequenced: blood. Every receptor here comes from a human donor in good health.

This chain connects TRBV2 to TRBJ1-4; no definite D call. CDR1 is SNHLY and CDR2 is FYNNEI in the germline V gene. V lost 8 bases to trimming and J lost 5 bases, with 6 bases between them. This CDR3 has 11 amino acids. The CDR3 sequence: CASETNEKLFF. CDR3 in DNA: TGTGCCAGCGAAACGAATGAAAAACTGTTTTTT. The full variable domain, with the rest looked up from reference TRBV2 and TRBJ1-4, is EPEVTQTPSHQVTQMGQEVILRCVPISNHLYFYWYRQILGQKVEFLVSFYNNEISEKSEIFDDQFSVERPDGSNFTLKIRSTKLEDSAMYFCASETNEKLFFGSGTQLSVL.

The chain combines TRBV7-9 with TRBJ2-3; TRBD2 aligns across 8 bases. Germline V gene data show CDR1 as SEHNR and CDR2 as FQNEAQ (reference sequence). CDR3 length: 14 amino acids. After removal of 5 bases from V and 5 bases from J, the junction contained 6 bases not matched to a gene. CDR3 DNA sequence: TGTGCCAGCAGCCCTGGACTAGCACAAGATACGCAGTATTTT. This translates into CASSPGLAQDTQYF.

This rearrangement joins TRBV28 to TRBJ1-2; D is undetermined. The CDR3 spans 12 residues. V lost 3 bases to trimming and J lost 1 base, with 3 bases between them. Germline values: CDR1 MDHEN, CDR2 SYDVKM. CDR3 sequence reads: CASSLSNYGYTF. CDR3 in DNA: TGTGCCAGCAGTTTGAGTAACTATGGCTACACCTTC.

This clonotype occurred a few times. The chain links TRBV20-1 to TRBJ2-3; 7 bases are shared with TRBD2. CDR3 length equals 14 residues. V was pared by 3 bases and J by 4 bases, with 7 bases of the junction left unmatched. CDR1 and CDR2 from the germline V gene are DFQATT and SNEGSKA (reference sequence). CDR3 DNA sequence: TGCAGTGCTAGTGGCTTCCGGGAGGCAGATACGCAGTATTTT. It is translated as CSASGFREADTQYF.

This rearrangement joins TRBV15 to TRBJ2-5, with 9 bases identical to TRBD2. CDR1 is LNHNV and CDR2 is YYDKDF in the germline V gene (reference sequence). The CDR3 has 15 residues. With V trimmed by 4 bases and J by 3 bases, 6 bases remained unmatched. CDR3: CATSTARLAEETQYF. The DNA for the CDR3 is TGTGCCACCAGCACCGCAAGACTAGCGGAAGAGACCCAGTACTTC.

This clonotype was seen more than once but under ten times. The rearrangement links TRBV11-2 to TRBJ1-3, with a possible D match to TRBD1 (6 bases). Trimming pared 5 bases from V and 4 bases from J, leaving 15 bases between. The CDR3 consists of 15 residues. Germline loops: CDR1 SGHAT, CDR2 FQNNGV. The CDR3, as DNA: TGTGCCAGCAGCAGGCGTTGGGGGGCAGGAAACACCATATATTTT. This encodes CASSRRWGAGNTIYF.

The chain recombines TRBV4-3 with TRBJ2-3, with TRBD2 identical over 14 bases. CDR1 is LGHNA, CDR2 YSLEER, per germline. CDR3 size: 15 residues. Unmatched junction bases numbered 1, after V lost 4 bases and J lost 4 bases. The chain's CDR3 is CASSPTSGGADTQYF. CDR3 nucleotides: TGCGCCAGCAGCCCGACTAGCGGGGGGGCAGATACGCAGTATTTT.

The DNA of the CDR3 is TGTGCCAGTAGTGGGACGGGACTAGCGGGGGGTCTCCTCTCCTACGAGCAGTACTTC. Its translation: CASSGTGLAGGLLSYEQYF. This sequence joins TRBV19 and TRBJ2-7, with 15 bases fitting TRBD2. The CDR3 sequence is 19 residues long. Germline V gives CDR1 LNHDA, CDR2 SQIVND (reference sequence). Unmatched junction bases numbered 11, after V lost 5 bases and J lost 0 bases.

This clonotype was seen only a few times. V is TRBV15 and J is TRBJ1-2; D not resolved. The germline V and J ends were trimmed by 0 bases and 7 bases, with 9 bases remaining between them. The CDR3 contains 13 residues. Germline CDR1 reads LNHNV; CDR2 reads YYDKDF (reference sequence). The CDR3 is CATSRDRGFGYTF. The CDR3 coding sequence is TGTGCCACCAGCAGAGATAGAGGGTTTGGCTACACCTTC.

This chain links TRBV20-1 with TRBJ2-3; TRBD2 matches 7 bases. Germline-derived CDR1 and CDR2 are DFQATT and SNEGSKA (reference sequence). This CDR3 has 16 amino acids. With V trimmed by 2 bases and J by 4 bases, 12 bases remained unmatched. Written as DNA, the CDR3 is TGCAGTGCTAGACCCATATGGGGGGGAGGATCAGATACGCAGTATTTT. The encoded protein is CSARPIWGGGSDTQYF.

This clonotype was seen a few times. The V gene is TRBV11-2, the J gene TRBJ1-2; D gene uncertain. The CDR3 has 12 amino acids. The germline V gene encodes CDR1 SGHAT and CDR2 FQNNGV. Trimming removed 2 bases from V and 5 bases from J, with 6 bases in between. CDR3: CASSLTGYGYTF. CDR3 bases: TGTGCCAGCAGCTTAACGGGTTATGGCTACACCTTC.

The table lists this clonotype with a count of one. This chain uses TRBV30 with TRBJ1-6, with D possibly being TRBD1 (6 bases). The germline gives CDR1 GTSNPN, CDR2 SVGIG (reference sequence). The CDR3 consists of 15 residues. Deletions cut 3 bases from V and 2 bases from J, with 11 bases between. The CDR3 loop reads CAWSRGQTYNSPLHF. Here the CDR3 DNA reads TGTGCCTGGAGCCGGGGGCAGACCTATAATTCACCCCTCCACTTT. Combining the CDR3 with reference TRBV30 and TRBJ1-6 gives the whole variable domain SQTIHQWPATLVQPVGSPLSLECTVEGTSNPNLYWYRQAAGRGLQLLFYSVGIGQISSEVPQNLSASRPQDRQFILSSKKLLLSDSGFYLCAWSRGQTYNSPLHFGNGTRLTVT.

J is TRBJ2-5 and V is TRBV18, with 8 positions matching TRBD2. Germline loops: CDR1 KGHSH, CDR2 LQKENI. Trimming at V came to 6 bases and at J to 5 bases, leaving 5 bases not matched to a gene. The CDR3 is 13 amino acids. CDR3 DNA sequence: TGTGCCAGCTCCCCAGGACTAGCTGAGACCCAGTACTTC. It codes for CASSPGLAETQYF. Filled out from reference TRBV18 and TRBJ2-5, the complete variable domain reads NAGVMQNPRHLVRRRGQEARLRCSPMKGHSHVYWYRQLPEEGLKFMVYLQKENIIDESGMPKERFSAEFPKEGPSILRIQQVVRGDSAAYFCASSPGLAETQYFGPGTRLLVL.

This clonotype was found a few times. The CDR3 is CASSSTGGYLNEQFF. The CDR3 coding sequence is TGTGCCAGCAGTTCGACGGGGGGTTACCTCAATGAGCAGTTCTTC. The V call is TRBV6-5, the J call TRBJ2-1, with TRBD2 identical over 7 bases. CDR1 and CDR2 (germline): MNHEY, SVGAGI. CDR3 length: 15 amino acids. Unmatched junction bases numbered 9, after V lost 4 bases and J lost 6 bases.

The V and J genes are TRBV11-1 and TRBJ1-4; possible D gene TRBD1, 6 bases. The CDR3 extends over 13 amino acids. Germline-derived CDR1 and CDR2 are SGHAT and FQDESV (reference sequence). Deletions cut 5 bases from V and 12 bases from J, with 16 bases between. CDR3 DNA: TGTGCCAGCAGCCTAGGAGGGGGTGCCCAACTGTTTTTT. Amino acid sequence: CASSLGGGAQLFF.

This clonotype was found a few times. This chain connects TRBV10-2 to TRBJ2-7; the D gene could be TRBD1 or TRBD2 (7 bases each). The germline gives CDR1 WSHSY, CDR2 SAAADI. Trimming pared 5 bases from V and 6 bases from J, leaving 14 bases between. This CDR3 is built from 13 residues. CDR3 protein: CASSTQGGLEQYF. The CDR3 DNA reads as TGCGCCAGCAGTACCCAGGGGGGGCTCGAGCAGTACTTC.

V gene TRBV5-1 combines with J gene TRBJ1-2; D remains ambiguous. Between the trimmed V and J ends, which lost 6 bases and 0 bases, there was a span of 12 bases. Germline CDR1 is SGHRS and CDR2 is YFSETQ. There are 14 residues in the CDR3. Here the CDR3 DNA reads TGCGCCAGCACCAACCTAGGTTCTAACTATGGCTACACCTTC. Its protein product is CASTNLGSNYGYTF. The whole variable domain, filled in from reference TRBV5-1 and TRBJ1-2, reads KAGVTQTPRYLIKTRGQQVTLSCSPISGHRSVSWYQQTPGQGLQFLFEYFSETQRNKGNFPGRFSGRQFSNSRSEMNVSTLELGDSALYLCASTNLGSNYGYTFGSGTRLTVV.

This clonotype was seen only a few times. CDR3 nucleotides: TGCGCCAGCACCCTTCTTACAGGGCCCTACGAGCAGTACTTC. Its protein is CASTLLTGPYEQYF. The rearrangement uses TRBV5-1 and TRBJ2-7; possibly TRBD1 for D (6 bases). The CDR3 is 14 residues long. CDR1 and CDR2 (germline): SGHRS, YFSETQ. Trimming removed 6 bases from V and 2 bases from J, with 15 bases in between.

The CDR3 DNA reads TGCAGTGCTAGAGATCTGACCGACATCCAAGAGACCCAGTACTTC. Translating it yields CSARDLTDIQETQYF. The chain recombines TRBV20-1 with TRBJ2-5; D call uncertain. There are 15 residues in the CDR3. Germline V gene data show CDR1 as DFQATT and CDR2 as SNEGSKA (reference sequence). Between the trimmed V and J ends, which lost 0 bases and 1 base, there was a span of 12 bases.

This clonotype was counted only a few times. V gene TRBV30 combines with J gene TRBJ2-3, with D possibly matching TRBD1 (5 bases). V was pared by 3 bases and J by 5 bases, with 12 bases between. Germline values: CDR1 GTSNPN, CDR2 SVGIG (reference sequence). This CDR3 contains 13 residues. Written as DNA, the CDR3 is TGTGCCTGGAGCCTCAACACAGGAGATACGCAGTATTTT. Encoded protein: CAWSLNTGDTQYF. Variable domain in full (rest from reference TRBV30 and TRBJ2-3): SQTIHQWPATLVQPVGSPLSLECTVEGTSNPNLYWYRQAAGRGLQLLFYSVGIGQISSEVPQNLSASRPQDRQFILSSKKLLLSDSGFYLCAWSLNTGDTQYFGPGTRLTVL.

This clonotype appeared a few times. The gene calls are TRBV5-4 and TRBJ2-7, with TRBD1 matching over 8 bases. J gave up 2 bases and V 2 bases, and 6 bases lay outside the gene matches. Germline CDR1 is SGHNT and CDR2 is YYREEE (reference sequence). The CDR3 extends over 15 amino acids. This chain's CDR3 is CASSLGQGAPYEQYF. CDR3 coding DNA: TGTGCCAGCAGCTTAGGGCAGGGGGCGCCCTACGAGCAGTACTTC.

This clonotype has more than one count but fewer than ten. This chain joins TRBV5-6 and TRBJ1-4; D perhaps matches TRBD1 (6 bases). The CDR3 contains 14 residues. Germline V gene sequence: CDR1 SGHDT, CDR2 YYEEEE. V was pared by 0 bases and J by 5 bases, with 8 bases between. The CDR3: CASSLGTENEKLFF. The CDR3 DNA sequence: TGTGCCAGCAGCTTGGGGACAGAAAATGAAAAACTGTTTTTT.

V gene TRBV7-3 combines with J gene TRBJ1-2; D is uncertain. The germline V gene encodes CDR1 SGHTA and CDR2 FQGTGA. V was pared by 4 bases and J by 0 bases, with 9 bases between. This CDR3 region has 14 residues. The CDR3 sequence is CASSSSGTNYGYTF. The DNA of the CDR3 is TGTGCCAGCAGCTCATCCGGGACTAACTATGGCTACACCTTC.

This clonotype is categorized as medium-sized. This chain uses TRBV29-1 with TRBJ1-1; D call uncertain. The V gene lost 2 bases and the J gene lost 0 bases, with 13 bases spanning the gap. This CDR3 has 15 residues. The germline V gene has CDR1 SQVTM and CDR2 ANQGSEA. The CDR3 loop reads CSVEKYGPLNTEAFF. DNA of the CDR3: TGCAGCGTTGAAAAATACGGCCCCTTGAACACTGAAGCTTTCTTT. Combining the CDR3 with reference TRBV29-1 and TRBJ1-1 gives the whole variable domain SAVISQKPSRDICQRGTSLTIQCQVDSQVTMMFWYRQQPGQSLTLIATANQGSEATYESGFVIDKFPISRPNLTFSTLTVSNMSPEDSSIYLCSVEKYGPLNTEAFFGQGTRLTVV.

This clonotype has more than one count but fewer than ten. A read error may account for a junction end that differs from germline. J is TRBJ2-7 and V is TRBV4-2; D is perhaps TRBD1 (5 bases). This CDR3 region has 15 residues. Looked up from germline, CDR1 is LGHNA and CDR2 is YNFKEQ. CDR3 in amino acids: CASSQGHLSSYEQYF. CDR3 DNA sequence: TGCGCCAGCAGCCAAGGACATCTCAGCTCCTACGAGCAGTACTTC.

This clonotype came up a few times. The V gene is TRBV7-9, the J gene TRBJ2-1, with TRBD2 matching over 7 bases. The CDR3 sequence is 16 residues long. Germline loops: CDR1 SEHNR, CDR2 FQNEAQ (reference sequence). Trimming removed 5 bases from V and 4 bases from J; junction bases left unmatched: 11. As DNA, the CDR3 is TGTGCCAGCAGCCCCGCCGAGGGGCGGGGGTACAATGAGCAGTTCTTC. This gives the protein CASSPAEGRGYNEQFF.

The rearrangement joins TRBV7-4 to TRBJ2-5, with D possibly TRBD1 on 6 matching bases. CDR3 size: 13 residues. V lost 6 bases to trimming and J lost 2 bases, with 10 bases between them. Looked up from germline, CDR1 is SGHVT and CDR2 is SQSDAQ. The CDR3 sequence: CASSRDTQETQYF. Written as DNA, the CDR3 is TGTGCCAGCAGTAGGGACACTCAAGAGACCCAGTACTTC.

The V call is TRBV12-3 or TRBV12-4, the J call TRBJ1-2; TRBD1 aligns across 7 bases. The CDR3 is 14 residues long. J was trimmed by 7 bases and V by 6 bases; bases with no gene match: 11. This chain's CDR3 is CASSLQRGPGGYTF. The CDR3 region has the DNA TGTGCCAGCAGCCTCCAAAGGGGGCCGGGTGGCTACACCTTC.